Below are 5 T cell receptor beta chains sequenced from a single sample in a study of cytomegalovirus exposure and HLA in healthy donors. The PCR used 60 Vbeta and 13 Jbeta primers. Profiling relied on immunoSEQ multiplex PCR, and the TCRdb table lists in-frame clones only, not all of them. The table lists 190,000 or so clones, 60% to 85% of them singletons, with under 2% in the top ten. The sequencing sample was made of PBMCs. The receptors derive from a girl aged 5-17 years in good health and CMV-seropositive.

This clone appeared once. This chain connects TRBV2 to TRBJ1-5; D perhaps matches TRBD1 (6 bases). Trimming took 2 bases from V and 1 from J, leaving 12 bases between them. Germline V gene sequence: CDR1 SNHLY, CDR2 FYNNEI. This CDR3 is 16 amino acids long. The CDR3 loop is CASSERGTASNQPQHF. CDR3 DNA sequence: TGTGCCAGCAGTGAAAGGGGGACGGCAAGCAATCAGCCCCAGCATTTT.

A remark on this clone: One end of the junction fails to match germline, which may point to a read error. The chain links TRBV5-6 to TRBJ2-1; D gene unclear. Per germline, CDR1 SGHDT and CDR2 YYEEEE. This CDR3 has 13 amino acids. CDR3 loop: CASLSASNNEQFF. In DNA form, the CDR3 reads TGTGCCAGCCTCAGCGCCTCCAACAATGAGCAGTTCTTC.

This sequence joins TRBV6-1 and TRBJ1-3, with 9 bases that match TRBD1. J gave up 0 bases and V 3 bases, and 3 bases lay outside the gene matches. CDR1 and CDR2 from the germline V gene are MNHNS and SASEGT. The length of the CDR3 is 16 residues. CDR3 sequence (DNA): TGTGCCAGCAGTGAGCGGGACAGGGCCTCTGGAAACACCATATATTTT. Residues: CASSERDRASGNTIYF.

The V and J genes are TRBV29-1 and TRBJ2-1; 10 positions match TRBD2. The length of the CDR3 is 16 residues. Germline loops: CDR1 SQVTM, CDR2 ANQGSEA. Trimming cost V 4 bases and J 6 bases; bases outside gene matches: 12. The CDR3 DNA reads TGCAGCGTTGTAAGCCGGGAGCGGGGGGGCCGCAATGAGCAGTTCTTC. This codes for CSVVSRERGGRNEQFF.

The rearrangement links TRBV5-1 to TRBJ2-3, with D tentatively TRBD1 (6 bases). The CDR3 is 14 residues long. With 4 bases removed from V and 1 base from J, the gap between germline ends came to 10 bases. The germline V gene encodes CDR1 SGHRS and CDR2 YFSETQ. The CDR3, as DNA: TGCGCCAGCAGCGAGGGACATGGCACAGATACGCAGTATTTT. Translated, it gives CASSEGHGTDTQYF.